What follows describes a single T cell receptor (beta chain). The data stem from a study of neoadjuvant nivolumab and ipilimumab in lung cancer. Clones were read by immunoSEQ multiplex PCR, and TCRdb kept only the in-frame ones, dropping some. The data contain roughly 4,700 clones, 65% to 80% of them singletons. The V segment lost 9 bases and the J segment 0 bases; nucleotides outside the gene matches: 23. CDR1 is SGHVS, CDR2 FNYEAQ, per germline. The CDR3 totals 22 residues. Sequences were derived from normal lung tissue adjacent to the tumor, sampled after neoadjuvant nivolumab, alone or with ipilimumab, at or shortly before surgery. This clonotype was obtained from an adult with non-small cell lung cancer. Some clones in this sample may be carry-over from other donors' samples. The chain uses TRBV7-6 and TRBJ2-1; 13 bases map to TRBD2. This CDR3 is CARDGLAGVWGVECPSYNEQFF. CDR3 DNA: TGTGCCAGGGACGGACTAGCGGGAGTCTGGGGCGTCGAATGTCCCTCCTACAATGAGCAGTTCTTC.